Below, 30 T cell receptor beta chains from the same sample are listed, as sequenced in a study of T cell repertoires in cytomegalovirus infection. TCRdb used MiXCR to reprocess the reads, holding one entry per CDR3 protein. The sample comprises about 400,000 distinct CDR3 sequences, 15% to 20% of which are singletons, and approximately 10% rests with the top ten. Sample: PBMCs. Receptor source: a human donor in good health (CMV status not recorded). Some clones in this sample may be carry-over from other donors' samples.

This clonotype was picked up a small number of times. The V gene is TRBV3-1, the J gene TRBJ2-7; the D gene is possibly TRBD2 (6 bases). V was shortened by 3 bases and J by 0 bases, with 12 bases between the two germline ends. Germline V lookup: CDR1 LGHDT, CDR2 YNNKEL (reference sequence). The CDR3 consists of 15 residues. The CDR3 DNA reads as TGTGCCAGCAGCCAGGCCGGGACTGCCTCCTACGAGCAGTACTTC. Its translation is CASSQAGTASYEQYF.

In its sample, this clonotype was seen many times. The chain combines TRBV12-3 or TRBV12-4 with TRBJ2-4; tentative D call: TRBD1 (5 bases). This CDR3 comprises 15 residues. The V end lost 4 bases, the J end lost 0 bases, and 10 bases lay between the germline ends. CDR3 protein: CASSSNRRAKNIQYF. The CDR3 DNA sequence: TGTGCCAGCAGTTCCAACAGGAGAGCCAAAAACATTCAGTACTTC.

This clonotype has ten or more counts. The chain is built from TRBV7-2 and TRBJ2-2, with a possible D match to TRBD1 (5 bases). V was pared by 5 bases and J by 2 bases, with 15 bases between. The CDR3 runs 16 residues. Per germline, CDR1 SGHTA and CDR2 FQGNSA. In DNA, the CDR3 is TGTGCCAGCAGCCTCCTCAGGGCAGCCAACACCGGGGAGCTGTTTTTT. Its protein product is CASSLLRAANTGELFF.

This clonotype was observed at least ten times. This chain joins TRBV7-2 and TRBJ1-6, with a tentative D call TRBD1 (5 bases). The length of the CDR3 is 15 residues. Germline V CDR1 and CDR2: SGHTA, FQGNSA. V was shortened by 8 bases and J by 5 bases, with 16 bases between the two germline ends. The CDR3, as DNA: TGTGCCAGCCAAAGGGCGGGGGGGGATAATTCACCCCTCCACTTT. This codes for CASQRAGGDNSPLHF.

This clonotype was found a few times. The chain carries TRBV7-2 and TRBJ2-7; 9 bases match TRBD2. The V gene's germline CDR1 is SGHTA and CDR2 FQGNSA. The V segment lost 3 bases and the J segment 2 bases; nucleotides outside the gene matches: 2. This CDR3 contains 14 residues. This CDR3 reads CASSFVAGAYEQYF. CDR3 DNA: TGTGCCAGCAGCTTTGTAGCGGGGGCCTACGAGCAGTACTTC.

This clonotype has more than one count but fewer than ten. This chain links TRBV6-1 with TRBJ2-1, with TRBD2 matching 8 bases. The CDR3 loop spans 14 amino acids. With V trimmed by 6 bases and J by 6 bases, 7 bases remained unmatched. Germline CDR1 is MNHNS and CDR2 is SASEGT. The CDR3 nucleotides are TGTGCCAGCAGAGATAGCGGGAAACTCAATGAGCAGTTCTTC. Its protein is CASRDSGKLNEQFF.

This clonotype was counted between two and nine times. This chain joins TRBV7-9 and TRBJ2-5; D may correspond to TRBD1 or TRBD2 (6 bases each). The CDR3 is 13 amino acids. Trimming took off 5 bases at V and 5 bases at J, with 12 bases between the two ends. In germline, CDR1 is SEHNR, CDR2 FQNEAQ (reference sequence). The CDR3 region is CASSDIGGETQYF. CDR3 in DNA: TGTGCCAGCAGCGATATAGGGGGGGAGACCCAGTACTTC.

This clonotype was counted many times. The V call is TRBV7-8, the J call TRBJ1-6; no definite D call. CDR3 length: 14 residues. V lost 4 bases, J lost 9 bases, and 13 bases lay in between. Germline lookup yields CDR1 SGHVS and CDR2 FQNEAQ. The CDR3 nucleotides read TGTGCCAGCAGCTGGAGGCCAGAAGGTTCACCCCTCCACTTT. Residues: CASSWRPEGSPLHF.

A few counts support this clonotype. The chain uses TRBV27 and TRBJ1-5, with no clear D. This CDR3 spans 16 amino acids. Germline loops: CDR1 MNHEY, CDR2 SMNVEV (reference sequence). V was clipped by 6 bases and J by 5 bases, with 20 bases between them. CDR3 sequence (DNA): TGTGCCAGCAGATCCCCACAGAGAGTAGATGATCAGCCCCAGCATTTT. It yields the protein CASRSPQRVDDQPQHF.

The genes are TRBV5-6 and TRBJ1-6; D gene unclear. Per germline, CDR1 SGHDT and CDR2 YYEEEE. The CDR3 is 18 amino acids. V was shortened by 0 bases and J by 4 bases, with 17 bases between the two germline ends. CDR3 amino acids: CASSLATNGRIYNSPLHF. The CDR3 DNA reads TGTGCCAGCAGCTTGGCCACTAACGGACGGATTTATAATTCACCCCTCCACTTT.

Many counts were recorded for this clonotype. The V call is TRBV7-2, the J call TRBJ1-2; 7 positions agree with TRBD1. V gave up 1 base and J gave up 3 bases; unmatched junction bases: 5. Germline V gene data show CDR1 as SGHTA and CDR2 as FQGNSA. This CDR3 is built from 15 residues. Here the CDR3 reads CASSLEQGPHYGYTF. CDR3 DNA: TGTGCCAGCAGCTTAGAACAGGGGCCTCACTATGGCTACACCTTC.

The gene calls are TRBV7-9 and TRBJ1-5; a weak D match, TRBD1 (5 bases). CDR3 length: 14 amino acids. Trimming stripped 5 bases from V and 3 bases from J, with 11 bases between. Germline V gene lookup returns CDR1 SEHNR and CDR2 FQNEAQ (reference sequence). The chain's CDR3 is CASSVGGFNQPQHF. CDR3 DNA: TGTGCCAGCAGCGTCGGGGGGTTCAATCAGCCCCAGCATTTT. The full variable domain, in which reference TRBV7-9 and TRBJ1-5 provide the parts outside the CDR3, is DTGVSQNPRHKITKRGQNVTFRCDPISEHNRLYWYRQTLGQGPEFLTYFQNEAQLEKSRLLSDRFSAERPKGSFSTLEIQRTEQGDSAMYLCASSVGGFNQPQHFGDGTRLSIL.

This clonotype was counted at least ten times. The J gene is TRBJ2-7, the V gene TRBV7-8; 7 nucleotides agree with TRBD2. CDR3 length: 13 residues. J lost 3 bases, V lost 8 bases, and 7 bases had no gene match. CDR1 is SGHVS and CDR2 is FQNEAQ in the germline V gene. The CDR3 nucleotides are TGTGCCAGCGCGGCGGGCGGGGGCTACGAGCAGTACTTC. Translation gives CASAAGGGYEQYF. Combining the CDR3 with reference TRBV7-8 and TRBJ2-7 gives the whole variable domain GAGVSQSPRYKVAKRGQDVALRCDPISGHVSLFWYQQALGQGPEFLTYFQNEAQLDKSGLPSDRFFAERPEGSVSTLKIQRTQQEDSAVYLCASAAGGGYEQYFGPGTRLTVT.

This clonotype appeared many times. V and J are TRBV7-8 and TRBJ1-2; weak D call: TRBD1 (5 bases). V lost 4 bases and J 6 bases, leaving 15 bases between the germline ends. There are 14 residues in the CDR3. The V gene's germline CDR1 is SGHVS and CDR2 FQNEAQ. CDR3 protein: CASSSREGAHGYTF. The CDR3 coding sequence is TGTGCCAGCAGCTCACGGGAAGGGGCGCATGGCTACACCTTC.

Only a few counts were recorded for this clonotype. The V gene is TRBV5-1, the J gene TRBJ2-5; TRBD2 is a possible D gene (5 bases). The germline CDR1 and CDR2 sequences are SGHRS and YFSETQ. Trimming cost V 1 base and J 0 bases, with 10 bases left between them. This CDR3 comprises 15 residues. CDR3 sequence reads: CASSLSVGNQETQYF. The CDR3 DNA reads as TGCGCCAGCAGCTTGTCGGTCGGGAACCAAGAGACCCAGTACTTC.

The genes are TRBV2 and TRBJ2-4; 8 bases map to TRBD2. The J segment lost 0 bases and the V segment lost 5 bases, leaving 15 bases of the junction unmatched. Germline values: CDR1 SNHLY, CDR2 FYNNEI. The CDR3 spans 19 residues. CDR3 sequence reads: CASSHSLATSELAKNIQYF. For the CDR3, the DNA is TGTGCCAGCAGTCACTCCCTTGCGACTAGCGAACTAGCCAAAAACATTCAGTACTTC. Together with reference TRBV2 and TRBJ2-4, the CDR3 gives the full variable domain: EPEVTQTPSHQVTQMGQEVILRCVPISNHLYFYWYRQILGQKVEFLVSFYNNEISEKSEIFDDQFSVERPDGSNFTLKIRSTKLEDSAMYFCASSHSLATSELAKNIQYFGAGTRLSVL.

The rearrangement uses TRBV29-1 and TRBJ1-1, with 7 bases fitting TRBD1. Germline assignment: CDR1 SQVTM and CDR2 ANQGSEA. V lost 7 bases to trimming and J lost 3 bases; unmatched junction nucleotides: 5. This CDR3 comprises 12 residues. The CDR3 DNA follows: TGCAGCGGCAGACAGGGCTACACTGAAGCTTTCTTT. The encoded protein is CSGRQGYTEAFF.

In its sample, this clonotype was seen a few times. This chain joins TRBV11-2 and TRBJ2-1; 13 bases are a match to TRBD2. The CDR3 spans 16 residues. In germline, CDR1 is SGHAT, CDR2 FQNNGV. Unmatched junction bases numbered 8, after V lost 6 bases and J lost 6 bases. CDR3 in DNA: TGTGCCAGCAGGATACCCGGACTAGCGGGGGTCAATGAGCAGTTCTTC. Its protein product is CASRIPGLAGVNEQFF. Supplemented by reference TRBV11-2 and TRBJ2-1, the full variable domain reads EAGVAQSPRYKIIEKRQSVAFWCNPISGHATLYWYQQILGQGPKLLIQFQNNGVVDDSQLPKDRFSAERLKGVDSTLKIQPAKLEDSAVYLCASRIPGLAGVNEQFFGPGTRLTVL.

The V call is TRBV12-3 or TRBV12-4, the J call TRBJ2-1, with 7 nucleotides matching TRBD2. This CDR3 region has 17 residues. The ends lost 6 bases at V and 6 bases at J; junction bases unmatched: 17. Written as DNA, the CDR3 is TGTGCCAGCAGCCGTAGCTCTGGGGGGAGGGCCCGCAATGAGCAGTTCTTC. Translated: CASSRSSGGRARNEQFF.

In its sample, this clonotype was seen many times. This rearrangement joins TRBV12-3 or TRBV12-4 to TRBJ2-5; D is unresolved. Trimming stripped 3 bases from V and 7 bases from J, with 9 bases between. CDR3 size: 12 residues. The CDR3 region has the DNA TGTGCCAGCAGTTTCCCTTGGGGGACCCAGTACTTC. It encodes CASSFPWGTQYF.

V is TRBV10-3 and J is TRBJ1-3; D ambiguous. The germline V gene has CDR1 ENHRY and CDR2 SYGVKD. V shed 2 bases and J shed 2 bases, with 4 bases lying between them. The CDR3 is 13 amino acids. CDR3 region: CAISERAGNTIYF. The CDR3 DNA reads as TGTGCCATCAGTGAGAGGGCTGGAAACACCATATATTTT.

At least ten counts were recorded for this clonotype. J is TRBJ1-2 and V is TRBV7-2; 9 bases align to TRBD1. The CDR3 has 15 amino acids. The germline gives CDR1 SGHTA, CDR2 FQGNSA. The ends lost 3 bases at V and 6 bases at J; junction bases unmatched: 8. The CDR3 sequence is CASSFMEWDRDGYTF. CDR3 bases: TGTGCCAGCAGCTTCATGGAGTGGGACAGGGATGGCTACACCTTC.

Concerning this clonotype: This may be a read error: a much more frequent sequence differs by one nucleotide. The chain uses TRBV7-9 and TRBJ2-1, with D perhaps matching TRBD1 (5 bases). In germline, CDR1 is SEHNR, CDR2 FQNEAQ (reference sequence). The CDR3 has 16 amino acids. The CDR3 sequence: CVAEGVNPSSYNEQFF. In nucleotides, the CDR3 is TGTGTCGCGGAAGGGGTGAACCCAAGCTCCTACAATGAGCAGTTCTTC. Drawing the rest from reference TRBV7-9 and TRBJ2-1, the complete variable domain is DTGVSQNPRHKITKRGQNVTFRCDPISEHNRLYWYRQTLGQGPEFLTYFQNEAQLEKSRLLSDRFSAERPKGSFSTLEIQRTEQGDSAMYLCVAEGVNPSSYNEQFFGPGTRLTVL.

The chain recombines TRBV27 with TRBJ1-4, with D hard to call. The V end was cut by 7 bases, the J end by 7 bases, with 13 bases between. The CDR3 contains 13 residues. Germline values: CDR1 MNHEY, CDR2 SMNVEV (reference sequence). The CDR3 region is CASTWGIGEKLFF. The CDR3 region has the DNA TGTGCCAGCACGTGGGGTATAGGTGAAAAACTGTTTTTT.

This clonotype was observed a few times. The chain carries TRBV29-1 and TRBJ2-1; TRBD2 is a possible D gene (5 bases). V was pared by 7 bases and J by 3 bases, with 10 bases between. This CDR3 contains 12 residues. The germline CDR1 and CDR2 sequences are SQVTM and ANQGSEA. The CDR3 DNA reads TGCAGCGCCCCTGACTACTACAATGAGCAGTTCTTC. Translation: CSAPDYYNEQFF.

The chain has TRBV18 and TRBJ1-2; 7 bases fit TRBD1. From germline, CDR1 is KGHSH and CDR2 LQKENI. The V and J ends lost 3 bases and 4 bases, in that order; junction bases with no gene match: 5. The CDR3 consists of 14 residues. Here the CDR3 DNA reads TGTGCCAGCTCACCCCCGGGACAGTTCTATGGCTACACCTTC. This gives the protein CASSPPGQFYGYTF.

This clonotype turned up a few times. This rearrangement joins TRBV29-1 to TRBJ2-7; 7 bases map to TRBD1. Trimming at V came to 7 bases and at J to 3 bases, leaving 6 bases not matched to a gene. The CDR3 runs 12 residues. CDR1 and CDR2 from the germline V gene are SQVTM and ANQGSEA. CDR3 protein: CSASTGDYEQYF. The CDR3 DNA sequence: TGCAGCGCCTCCACAGGGGACTACGAGCAGTACTTC.

The chain recombines TRBV4-2 with TRBJ2-3; 7 bases map to TRBD2. The CDR3 sequence is 16 residues long. The V gene end was trimmed by 0 bases and the J gene end by 4 bases; junction bases not matched to a gene: 7. The germline gives CDR1 LGHNA, CDR2 YNFKEQ. Written as DNA, the CDR3 is TGTGCCAGCAGCCAAGACTGGCGGGGGAGCGCAGATACGCAGTATTTT. Its protein product is CASSQDWRGSADTQYF.

This clonotype has a count of ten or more. The chain carries TRBV28 and TRBJ2-3; the D gene is possibly TRBD1 (6 bases). V was cut by 10 bases and J by 2 bases, with 19 bases left in between. This CDR3 spans 15 amino acids. Per germline, CDR1 MDHEN and CDR2 SYDVKM. CDR3 sequence: CATQRGQTITDTQYF. CDR3 nucleotide sequence: TGTGCCACCCAGCGAGGACAGACGATCACAGATACGCAGTATTTT.

The chain is built from TRBV20-1 and TRBJ1-2; 9 bases align to TRBD1. The CDR3 has 13 amino acids. The germline V gene encodes CDR1 DFQATT and CDR2 SNEGSKA (reference sequence). Germline trimming cut 5 bases from V and 7 bases from J; bases unmatched to any gene: 8. In DNA, the CDR3 is TGCAGTGCTCGACAGGGGGTATCAGGTGGCTACACCTTC. Its protein product is CSARQGVSGGYTF.